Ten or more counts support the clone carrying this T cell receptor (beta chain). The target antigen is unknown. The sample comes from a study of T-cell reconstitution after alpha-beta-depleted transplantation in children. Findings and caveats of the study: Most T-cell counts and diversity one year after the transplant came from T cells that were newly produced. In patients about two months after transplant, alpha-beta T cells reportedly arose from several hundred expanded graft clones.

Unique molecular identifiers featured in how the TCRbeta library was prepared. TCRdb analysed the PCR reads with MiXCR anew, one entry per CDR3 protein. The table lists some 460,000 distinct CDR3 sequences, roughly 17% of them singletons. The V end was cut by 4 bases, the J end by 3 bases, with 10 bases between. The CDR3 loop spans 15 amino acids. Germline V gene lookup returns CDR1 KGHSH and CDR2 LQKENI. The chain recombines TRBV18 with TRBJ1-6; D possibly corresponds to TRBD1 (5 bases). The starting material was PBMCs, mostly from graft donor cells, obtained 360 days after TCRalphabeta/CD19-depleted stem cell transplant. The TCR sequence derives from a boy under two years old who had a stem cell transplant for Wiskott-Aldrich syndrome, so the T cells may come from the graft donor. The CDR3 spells CASSLGQGYNSPLHF. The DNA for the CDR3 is TGTGCCAGCTCACTCGGACAAGGCTATAATTCACCCCTCCACTTT. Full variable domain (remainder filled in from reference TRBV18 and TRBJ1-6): NAGVMQNPRHLVRRRGQEARLRCSPMKGHSHVYWYRQLPEEGLKFMVYLQKENIIDESGMPKERFSAEFPKEGPSILRIQQVVRGDSAAYFCASSLGQGYNSPLHFGNGTRLTVT.